The rows below give T cell receptor beta chains drawn from one sample of a study of blood T cell repertoires in COVID-19. Profiling relied on immunoSEQ multiplex PCR, and the TCRdb table lists in-frame clones only, not all of them. This table holds tens of thousands of clones, 79% found once. The sequenced sample consisted of peripheral blood. These receptors originate from a man in his sixties with active or convalescent COVID-19. Each CDR3 is given with its conserved first and last residue. Fields, in order: V gene, CDR3 length, clone size, D gene, J gene, CDR3 protein. The D gene is left open where the match is weak. Some rows have no size entry. The others give once, few or many, or a class for an expanded clone.

TRBV11-3	14	NA	TRBD1	TRBJ2-2	CASSLGQGSGELFF
TRBV6-5	15	NA	NA	TRBJ1-4	CATELLTTTNEKLFF
TRBV30	15	NA	NA	TRBJ1-6	CAWRSSDSSNSPLHF
TRBV3-1/TRBV3-2	12	NA	NA	TRBJ2-1	CASSQRGFEQFF
TRBV28	18	NA	TRBD2	TRBJ2-7	CASSLTVLAGKVVDEQYF
TRBV5-1	13	NA	NA	TRBJ2-3	CASSLSSTDTQYF
TRBV29-1	13	NA	NA	TRBJ1-2	CSVVQGHNYGYTF
TRBV7-9	14	NA	TRBD2	TRBJ2-3	CAGRTSGGTDTQYF
TRBV12-5	14	NA	TRBD2	TRBJ2-3	CASALAGWSDTQYF
TRBV27	14	few	TRBD1	TRBJ2-7	CASSPGQGLDEQYF
TRBV18	16	NA	TRBD2	TRBJ2-1	CASSPLTSGAGDEQFF
TRBV5-4	15	NA	TRBD2	TRBJ2-1	CASSPTSGGYNEQFF
TRBV10-3	16	few	NA	TRBJ1-2	CAISESEHSTPYGYTF
TRBV7-9	12	few	NA	TRBJ1-1	CASSSGPTEAFF
TRBV18	20	NA	TRBD1	TRBJ1-1	CASSPIRQGVGYSMNTEAFF
TRBV6-5	14	NA	TRBD1	TRBJ2-7	CASTRQGVTYEQYF
TRBV15	15	once	NA	TRBJ2-7	CATSRDPQNSYEQYF
TRBV11-2	16	few	TRBD1	TRBJ1-6	CASSLDHDRGKSPLHF
TRBV7-2	13	NA	NA	TRBJ2-1	CASSPNRVGEQFF
TRBV11-2	15	NA	TRBD2	TRBJ2-1	CASSGALREGNEQFF
TRBV3-1/TRBV3-2	18	NA	TRBD2	TRBJ2-5	CASSLRGTSGDQQETQYF
TRBV4-3	14	NA	NA	TRBJ1-2	CASSPGKRLYGYTF
TRBV5-4	15	NA	TRBD1	TRBJ1-2	CASSWEGQGSYGYTF
TRBV5-1	15	NA	NA	TRBJ2-1	CASSLAGYESGEQFF
TRBV28	10	NA	NA	TRBJ1-1	CASTAGLAFF
TRBV7-3	17	NA	TRBD1	TRBJ2-5	CASSLRAGGASFGTQYF
TRBV7-2	16	NA	NA	TRBJ2-3	CASSGVEGRGADTQYF
TRBV4-1	17	NA	NA	TRBJ1-2	CASSQEVGEAASYGYTF
TRBV3-1/TRBV3-2	13	NA	TRBD1	TRBJ1-2	CASSRPGQDGYTF
TRBV9	13	NA	NA	TRBJ2-2	CASSVSDTGELFF
TRBV11-2	14	NA	NA	TRBJ2-2	CASSLDRVTGELFF
TRBV5-4	15	NA	NA	TRBJ2-2	CASSLGDTGTGELFF
TRBV6-5	12	once	NA	TRBJ2-2	CASTLPTGELFF
TRBV5-1	16	NA	TRBD1	TRBJ2-2	CASSLESTGGFGELFF
TRBV30	19	NA	NA	TRBJ1-1	CAWSVVPGGDPVGNTEAFF
TRBV5-6	17	NA	TRBD1	TRBJ1-5	CASSSSLRDRGLQPQHF
TRBV6-5	13	NA	NA	TRBJ1-2	CASSTGGVYGYTF
TRBV28	15	NA	NA	TRBJ1-2	CASGPGGSPMDGYTF
TRBV10-3	20	NA	TRBD1	TRBJ1-6	CAISEHRDRTAGSYNSPLHF
TRBV5-5	15	NA	TRBD1	TRBJ1-2	CASSPTPGGNYGYTF
TRBV24-1	15	NA	NA	TRBJ2-6	CATSDSEAGANVLTF
TRBV11-2	13	NA	NA	TRBJ2-5	CASSLWGRETQYF
TRBV2	15	NA	NA	TRBJ1-3	CASSPLGSGGNTIYF
TRBV7-3	13	NA	NA	TRBJ1-1	CASSRDRSTEAFF
TRBV2	15	NA	TRBD2	TRBJ2-3	CASSEAGGPADTQYF
TRBV21-1	19	NA	NA	TRBJ2-3	CASSETRDGGPLSTDTQYF
TRBV5-6	13	NA	TRBD1	TRBJ1-2	CASSAGGDNGYTF
TRBV18	12	NA	NA	TRBJ2-7	CASSPSGAEQYF
TRBV28	13	NA	TRBD2	TRBJ2-7	CASKSGGSYEQYF
TRBV7-9	16	NA	NA	TRBJ2-7	CASSPLGANNIYEQYF
TRBV4-1	17	NA	TRBD2	TRBJ2-1	CASSQATSGGSYNEQFF
TRBV9	13	few	TRBD1	TRBJ1-2	CASSEQGGYGYTF
TRBV28	14	few	TRBD1	TRBJ1-2	CASSSAGTAYGYTF
TRBV6-5	14	NA	TRBD1	TRBJ2-7	CASSPRTGWYEQYF
TRBV28	13	NA	TRBD1	TRBJ1-1	CASLETGFTEAFF
TRBV11-2	12	NA	NA	TRBJ1-1	CASSLSLTEAFF
TRBV10-3	16	NA	TRBD1	TRBJ1-2	CATPSDRGEANYGYTF
TRBV9	16	NA	NA	TRBJ1-1	CASSVGQGTVNTEAFF
TRBV7-9	13	NA	TRBD1	TRBJ1-1	CASIRGIYTEAFF